This is a list of T cell receptor beta chains from one sample in a study of CD8 T cells in Susac syndrome. One entry per CDR3 protein results from TCRdb running MiXCR on the immunoSEQ multiplex PCR reads. The sample yields 150,000 to 200,000 distinct CDR3 sequences, 91% seen once. Sequencing was carried out using CD4+ T cells from PBMCs. The origin of the receptors is a human donor with Susac syndrome. Each CDR3 is given with its conserved first and last residue. Each record gives: CDR3 protein, CDR3 DNA, clone size, D gene, J gene, V gene. D genes are given only for firm matches. Some rows mark clone size as missing; the rest say once, few, many or name a class of expanded clone.

CASSLVGRTDEQFF | TGTGCCAGCAGCTTGGTGGGTAGGACTGATGAGCAGTTCTTC | . | . | TRBJ2-1 | TRBV5-4
CASSWGTRSSYEQYF | TGTGCCAGCAGCTGGGGGACTAGGAGTTCCTACGAGCAGTACTTC | . | TRBD2 | TRBJ2-7 | TRBV5-6
CASSVFEWGETEAFF | TGTGCCAGCAGCGTATTCGAGTGGGGAGAAACTGAAGCTTTCTTT | . | . | TRBJ1-1 | TRBV9
CASSFDSSGENPYEQYF | TGTGCCAGCAGTTTTGATTCTAGCGGGGAGAACCCCTACGAGCAGTACTTC | . | TRBD2 | TRBJ2-7 | TRBV28
CSVGGWGQGRSEQYF | TGCAGCGTCGGGGGATGGGGACAGGGTAGGTCCGAGCAGTACTTC | . | TRBD1 | TRBJ2-7 | TRBV29-1
CASSLVQRFHNEQFF | TGTGCCAGCAGCTTAGTTCAGCGGTTCCACAATGAGCAGTTCTTC | . | . | TRBJ2-1 | TRBV5-4
CASSLAPGGTYNEQFF | TGCGCCAGCAGCTTGGCCCCGGGGGGGACTTACAATGAGCAGTTCTTC | . | TRBD2 | TRBJ2-1 | TRBV5-1
CASSFSGSGNTIYF | TGTGCCAGCAGTTTCTCTGGCTCTGGAAACACCATATATTTT | . | . | TRBJ1-3 | TRBV28
CASRFRGLNNEQFF | TGCGCCAGCCGATTCCGGGGACTAAACAATGAGCAGTTCTTC | . | TRBD2 | TRBJ2-1 | TRBV5-1
CSASRNKDEQFF | TGCAGTGCTAGCCGCAACAAGGATGAGCAGTTCTTC | once | . | TRBJ2-1 | TRBV20-1
CASSFRGHSGANVLTF | TGTGCCAGCAGTTTTAGAGGACACTCTGGGGCCAACGTCCTGACTTTC | . | . | TRBJ2-6 | TRBV28
CASSVLAGGLTYNEQFF | TGTGCCAGCAGTGTACTAGCGGGGGGGCTCACCTACAATGAGCAGTTCTTC | . | TRBD2 | TRBJ2-1 | TRBV2
CSARGSGPYQETQYF | TGCAGTGCTAGAGGAAGCGGACCGTACCAAGAGACCCAGTACTTC | . | . | TRBJ2-5 | TRBV20-1
CASIVAGLANYGYTF | TGTGCCAGCATCGTGGCGGGACTAGCTAACTATGGCTACACCTTC | . | . | TRBJ1-2 | TRBV28
CSARDQGRPDYGYTF | TGCAGTGCTAGAGATCAAGGCAGGCCAGACTATGGCTACACCTTC | . | . | TRBJ1-2 | TRBV20-1
CASRGQAYNSPLHF | TGTGCCAGCAGGGGACAGGCATATAATTCACCCCTCCACTTT | . | TRBD1 | TRBJ1-6 | TRBV2
CASSQEWVTGGSNQPQHF | TGTGCCAGCAGCCAAGAGTGGGTCACAGGGGGAAGCAATCAGCCCCAGCATTTT | . | TRBD1 | TRBJ1-5 | TRBV4-2
CATSDSEGLGETQYF | TGTGCCACCAGTGATTCCGAGGGACTAGGAGAGACCCAGTACTTC | . | TRBD2 | TRBJ2-5 | TRBV24-1
CASTPQGNGYTF | TGTGCCAGCACTCCGCAAGGAAATGGCTACACCTTC | . | . | TRBJ1-2 | TRBV2
CASSVGTFRAGGELFF | TGTGCCAGCAGCGTAGGGACTTTCAGAGCGGGGGGGGAGCTGTTTTTT | . | TRBD2 | TRBJ2-2 | TRBV9
CASSGALPGQIYEQYF | TGTGCCAGCAGTGGAGCATTACCGGGACAGATCTACGAGCAGTACTTC | once | TRBD1 | TRBJ2-7 | TRBV28
CASSVATGQGIVGYTF | TGTGCCAGCAGCGTAGCTACGGGACAGGGTATAGTTGGCTACACCTTC | . | TRBD1 | TRBJ1-2 | TRBV9
CASSPGQFNYGYTF | TGTGCCAGCTCACCCGGACAGTTTAACTATGGCTACACCTTC | . | . | TRBJ1-2 | TRBV18
CASSPGGRYYEQYF | TGTGCCAGCAGCCCCGGCGGCAGATACTACGAGCAGTACTTC | . | . | TRBJ2-7 | TRBV5-4
CASSWASTDTQYF | TGTGCCAGTTCTTGGGCTAGCACAGATACGCAGTATTTT | . | . | TRBJ2-3 | TRBV19
CASSPGTGKEKLFF | TGTGCCAGCAGTCCCGGGACAGGGAAGGAAAAACTGTTTTTT | . | TRBD1 | TRBJ1-4 | TRBV7-9
CSAAPGQAQYGYTF | TGCAGTGCTGCCCCCGGACAGGCCCAATATGGCTACACCTTC | . | TRBD1 | TRBJ1-2 | TRBV20-1
CASSYDDLVSVKLFF | TGTGCCAGCAGTTACGACGACCTGGTATCCGTAAAACTGTTTTTT | . | . | TRBJ1-4 | TRBV6-2/TRBV6-3
CASSQVNSGANVLTF | TGTGCCAGCAGCCAAGTTAATTCTGGGGCCAACGTCCTGACTTTC | . | . | TRBJ2-6 | TRBV3-1
CSAAGAPSSYEQYF | TGCAGTGCTGCAGGGGCCCCAAGCTCCTACGAGCAGTACTTC | . | . | TRBJ2-7 | TRBV20-1
CASSGRDRNTGELFF | TGTGCCAGCAGCGGCAGGGACAGAAACACCGGGGAGCTGTTTTTT | . | TRBD1 | TRBJ2-2 | TRBV5-6
CASYRTGYGYTF | TGTGCCAGCTATCGGACAGGCTATGGCTACACCTTC | . | TRBD1 | TRBJ1-2 | TRBV2
CASSSNTEAFF | TGTGCCAGCAGTTCCAACACTGAAGCTTTCTTT | few | . | TRBJ1-1 | TRBV12-3/TRBV12-4
CASSHHRGADGGYTF | TGTGCCAGCAGCCACCACCGAGGGGCTGACGGTGGCTACACCTTC | . | . | TRBJ1-2 | TRBV5-8
CASSLGTSRVDEQFF | TGTGCCAGCAGCTTAGGGACTAGCAGGGTGGATGAGCAGTTCTTC | . | TRBD2 | TRBJ2-1 | TRBV11-3
CASSFTGTYGYTF | TGTGCCAGCAGCTTTACGGGGACCTATGGCTACACCTTC | . | . | TRBJ1-2 | TRBV5-4
CASAGTGKETQYF | TGTGCCAGCGCCGGGACAGGGAAAGAGACCCAGTACTTC | . | TRBD1 | TRBJ2-5 | TRBV2
CASSLGLAGKETQYF | TGCGCCAGCAGCTTGGGACTAGCGGGGAAGGAGACCCAGTACTTC | . | TRBD2 | TRBJ2-5 | TRBV5-1
CSATQGAAGNTIYF | TGCAGTGCAACTCAGGGGGCAGCTGGAAACACCATATATTTT | . | TRBD1 | TRBJ1-3 | TRBV20-1
CASSYSTHTSGNTIYF | TGTGCCAGCAGTTACTCGACCCATACCTCTGGAAACACCATATATTTT | . | . | TRBJ1-3 | TRBV6-5
CAISEYSGQGLTEQFF | TGTGCCATCAGTGAGTACTCGGGACAGGGTTTAACTGAGCAGTTCTTC | . | TRBD1 | TRBJ2-1 | TRBV10-3
CASSFSALYEQYF | TGTGCCAGCAGTTTCAGTGCGCTCTACGAGCAGTACTTC | . | . | TRBJ2-7 | TRBV12-3/TRBV12-4
CAISDGTGGGKLFF | TGTGCCATCAGTGATGGGACAGGGGGTGGAAAACTGTTTTTT | . | TRBD1 | TRBJ1-4 | TRBV10-3